This TCR beta chain was identified in a study of glioma-infiltrating T cells after dendritic cell vaccination. Study summary: Patients had newly diagnosed or recurrent glioblastoma and received dendritic cell vaccines.

Germline V gene sequence: CDR1 MGHRA, CDR2 YSYEKL. V was cut by 4 bases and J by 6 bases, with 18 bases left in between. The CDR3 has 15 residues. Time point given: after dendritic cell vaccination, including at tumor progression/relapse. TCRdb's copy holds only in-frame clones and misses some; the assay was immunoSEQ multiplex PCR. The sample lists 72,000 or so clones, roughly 84% occurring once. The chain has TRBV4-1 and TRBJ1-1, with D tentatively TRBD1 (5 bases). The sequences come from blood, collected after dendritic cell vaccination. The sequence was collected from a human donor with glioblastoma. This chain's CDR3 is CASSRGTGTGSEAFF. The DNA for the CDR3 is TGCGCCAGCAGCCGCGGGACCGGAACTGGATCTGAAGCTTTCTTT.